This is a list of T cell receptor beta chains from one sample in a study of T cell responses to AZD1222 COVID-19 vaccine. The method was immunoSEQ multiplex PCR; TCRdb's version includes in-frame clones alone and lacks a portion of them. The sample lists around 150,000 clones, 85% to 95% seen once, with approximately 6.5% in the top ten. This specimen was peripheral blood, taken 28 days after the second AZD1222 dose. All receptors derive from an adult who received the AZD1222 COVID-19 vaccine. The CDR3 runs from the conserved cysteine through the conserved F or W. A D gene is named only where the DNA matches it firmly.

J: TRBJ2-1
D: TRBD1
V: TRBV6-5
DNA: TGTGCCAGCAGTTACTCCTGGGACAGTGCCCATGAGCAGTTCTTC
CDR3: CASSYSWDSAHEQFF

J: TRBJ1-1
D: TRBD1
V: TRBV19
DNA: TGTGCCAGTAGTACAGGGGGCGGGTACACTGAAGCTTTCTTT
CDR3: CASSTGGGYTEAFF

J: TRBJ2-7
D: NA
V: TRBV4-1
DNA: TGCGCCAGCAGCCAACGTGTAGGGGCGGCCTACGAGCAGTACTTC
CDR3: CASSQRVGAAYEQYF

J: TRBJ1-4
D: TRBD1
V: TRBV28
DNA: TGTGCCAGCAGTTTCACAGGGGCTATTATCCCACAAAAACTGTTTTTT
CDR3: CASSFTGAIIPQKLFF

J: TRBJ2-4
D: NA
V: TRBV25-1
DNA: TGTGCCAGCAGTGACCCGGACAGCCTAACGCTAGCCAAAAACATTCAGTACTTC
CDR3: CASSDPDSLTLAKNIQYF

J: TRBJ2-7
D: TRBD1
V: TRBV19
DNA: TGTGCCAGTAGTACCACGACAGGGTATCCCTACGAGCAGTACTTC
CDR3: CASSTTTGYPYEQYF

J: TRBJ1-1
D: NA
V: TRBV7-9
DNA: TGTGCCAGCAGCGCCCAAGCTTTCTTT
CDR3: CASSAQAFF

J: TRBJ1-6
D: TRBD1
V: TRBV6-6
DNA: TGTGCCAGCAGTTACTCTCCGGGACAGCCACGGGAGGCCCTCCACTTT
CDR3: CASSYSPGQPREALHF

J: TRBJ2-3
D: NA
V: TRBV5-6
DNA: TGTGCCAGCAGCTTTACCGCGGGGTATATTCGGACAGATACGCAGTATTTT
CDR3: CASSFTAGYIRTDTQYF

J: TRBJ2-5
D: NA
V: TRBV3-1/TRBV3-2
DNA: TGTGCCAGCAGCCAAGTTGGAGGGGAGACCCAGTACTTC
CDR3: CASSQVGGETQYF

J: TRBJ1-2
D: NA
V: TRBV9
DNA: TGTGCCAGCAGCGTAGGGGGAGGATTAGCTAACTATGGCTACACCTTC
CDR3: CASSVGGGLANYGYTF

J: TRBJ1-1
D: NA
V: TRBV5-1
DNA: TGCGCCAGCAGCGAGAACCAGGGGCCAGCTTTCTTT
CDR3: CASSENQGPAFF

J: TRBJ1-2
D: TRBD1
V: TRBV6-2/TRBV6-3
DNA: TGTGCCAGCAGTTACTCAGGGACAGGGTACGGCTATGGCTACACCTTC
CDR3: CASSYSGTGYGYGYTF

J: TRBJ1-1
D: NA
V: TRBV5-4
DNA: TGTGCCAGCAGCAAAAATAAGATGAACACTGAAGCTTTCTTT
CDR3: CASSKNKMNTEAFF

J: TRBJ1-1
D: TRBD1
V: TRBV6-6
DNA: TGTGCCAGCAGCAGGGGGATTGGTTCGGAAGCTTTCTTT
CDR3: CASSRGIGSEAFF

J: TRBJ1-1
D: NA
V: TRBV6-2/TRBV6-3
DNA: TGTGCCAGCAGCGACGGAGGCACTGAAGCTTTCTTT
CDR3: CASSDGGTEAFF